Sequencing of this T cell receptor beta chain was carried out in a study of blood T cell repertoires in COVID-19. Study as a whole: PBMCs, B-cell-depleted T cells, or T cells provided the cDNA or gDNA that made up the material.

Recruits, aged about 18 to 95 years, lived in 20 to 30 US areas. Symptom resolution, clearance, or two negative PCRs marked donors in Cohort 3 as recovered. In the original analysis: Reference gene primer amplification gave nucleated cell count estimates. This table comes from immunoSEQ multiplex PCR, and its TCRdb copy is limited to in-frame clones, with some not included. D and trimming were read from the DNA, whereas the V and J calls and clone size are those reported in that table. The sample carries about 320,000 clones, approximately 88% recorded once. The origin of this receptor is a man aged 60 to 69 who had recovered from COVID-19. Sequenced sample: PBMCs or T cells enriched from blood (not recorded which).

This chain's CDR3 is CASSTGDGYTF. For the CDR3, the DNA is TGTGCCAGCAGCACAGGGGATGGCTACACCTTC. The rearrangement uses TRBV6-5 and TRBJ1-2, with 7 bases that match TRBD1. The CDR3 covers 11 residues. V gave up 6 bases and J gave up 6 bases; unmatched junction bases: 1. Germline CDR1 is MNHEY and CDR2 is SVGAGI.